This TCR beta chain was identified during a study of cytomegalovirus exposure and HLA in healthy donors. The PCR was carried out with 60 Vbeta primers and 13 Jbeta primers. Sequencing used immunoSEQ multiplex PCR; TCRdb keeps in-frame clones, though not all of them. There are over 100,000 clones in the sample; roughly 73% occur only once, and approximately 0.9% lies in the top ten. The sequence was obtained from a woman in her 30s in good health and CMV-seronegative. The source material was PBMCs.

DNA for the CDR3: TGCGCCAGCAGCTTGCCCGGGACAGGGGATAGCGAGCAGTACTTC. Translated, it gives CASSLPGTGDSEQYF. The J gene is TRBJ2-7, the V gene TRBV5-1; 10 nucleotides line up with TRBD1. This CDR3 is 15 amino acids long. V dropped 1 base and J dropped 6; count of bases not matched to a gene: 7. Germline V lookup: CDR1 SGHRS, CDR2 YFSETQ.